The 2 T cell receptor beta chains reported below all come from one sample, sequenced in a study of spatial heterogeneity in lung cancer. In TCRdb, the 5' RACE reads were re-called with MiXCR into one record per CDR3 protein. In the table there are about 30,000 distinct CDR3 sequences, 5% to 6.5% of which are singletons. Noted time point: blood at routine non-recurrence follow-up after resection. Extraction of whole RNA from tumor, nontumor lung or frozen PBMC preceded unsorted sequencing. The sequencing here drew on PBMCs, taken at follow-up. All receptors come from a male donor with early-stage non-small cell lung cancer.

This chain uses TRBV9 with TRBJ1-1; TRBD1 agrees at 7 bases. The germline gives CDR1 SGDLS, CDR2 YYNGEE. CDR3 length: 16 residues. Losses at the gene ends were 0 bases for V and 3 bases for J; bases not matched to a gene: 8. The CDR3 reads CASSVGTGAFYTEAFF. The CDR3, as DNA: TGTGCCAGCAGCGTAGGAACAGGGGCTTTTTACACTGAAGCTTTCTTT. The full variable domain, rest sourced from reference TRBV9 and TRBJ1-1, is DSGVTQTPKHLITATGQRVTLRCSPRSGDLSVYWYQQSLDQGLQFLIQYYNGEERAKGNILERFSAQQFPDLHSELNLSSLELGDSALYFCASSVGTGAFYTEAFFGQGTRLTVV.

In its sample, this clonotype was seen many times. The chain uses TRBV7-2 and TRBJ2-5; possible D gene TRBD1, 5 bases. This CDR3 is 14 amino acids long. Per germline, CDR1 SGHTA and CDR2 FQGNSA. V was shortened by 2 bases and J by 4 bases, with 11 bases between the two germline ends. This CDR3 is CASSLQGSPETQYF. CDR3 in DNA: TGTGCCAGCAGCTTACAGGGTTCGCCAGAGACCCAGTACTTC.